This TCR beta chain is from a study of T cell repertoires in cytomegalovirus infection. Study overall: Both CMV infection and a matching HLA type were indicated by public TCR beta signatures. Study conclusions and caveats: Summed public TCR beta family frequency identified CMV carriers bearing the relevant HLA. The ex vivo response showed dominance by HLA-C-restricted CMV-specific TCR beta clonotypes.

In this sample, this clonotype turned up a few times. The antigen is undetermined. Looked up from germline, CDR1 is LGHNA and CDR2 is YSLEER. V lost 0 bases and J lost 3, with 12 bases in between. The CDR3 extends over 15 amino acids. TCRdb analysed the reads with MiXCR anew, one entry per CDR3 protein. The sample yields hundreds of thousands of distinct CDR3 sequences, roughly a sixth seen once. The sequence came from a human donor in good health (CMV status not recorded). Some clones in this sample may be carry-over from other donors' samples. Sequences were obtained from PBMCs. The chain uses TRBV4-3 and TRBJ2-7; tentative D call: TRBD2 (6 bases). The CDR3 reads CASSQDVWGDYEQYF. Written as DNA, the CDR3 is TGCGCCAGCAGCCAAGATGTATGGGGGGACTACGAGCAGTACTTC.